Following are 14 T cell receptor beta chains from one sample sequenced in a study of cytomegalovirus exposure and HLA in healthy donors. The study ran its PCR with 60 Vbeta and 13 Jbeta primers. Measured with immunoSEQ multiplex PCR; TCRdb has only the in-frame clones, and not every one. The sample holds approximately 180,000 clones, around 90% seen once. The sequencing input was PBMCs. These receptors were taken from a woman under 30 in good health and CMV-seronegative.

Only a few counts were recorded for this clone. The V call is TRBV4-1, the J call TRBJ2-3; D is unclear. Trimming pared 0 bases from V and 8 bases from J, leaving 9 bases between. The CDR3 is 13 amino acids. The germline V gene has CDR1 MGHRA and CDR2 YSYEKL. CDR3 DNA: TGCGCCAGCAGCCAAGATCTCAGCGTTACGCAGTATTTT. Its protein product is CASSQDLSVTQYF.

This clone appeared a single time. J is TRBJ2-2 and V is TRBV5-6; 7 bases line up with TRBD1. The ends lost 4 bases at V and 3 bases at J; junction bases unmatched: 9. Germline V gives CDR1 SGHDT, CDR2 YYEEEE. The CDR3 is 16 residues long. The CDR3 nucleotides are TGTGCCAGCAGCCGTACTGATAGGGGGCACACCGGGGAGCTGTTTTTT. Translating gives CASSRTDRGHTGELFF.

The chain links TRBV11-3 to TRBJ2-7; 8 bases line up with TRBD2. V dropped 5 bases and J dropped 2; count of bases not matched to a gene: 8. The CDR3 runs to 15 residues. Germline lookup yields CDR1 SGHNT and CDR2 YENEEA. CDR3 sequence reads: CASSIPGLVAYEQYF. CDR3 sequence (DNA): TGTGCCAGCAGCATACCGGGACTAGTGGCCTACGAGCAGTACTTC.

The J gene is TRBJ2-7, the V gene TRBV9; possibly TRBD1 for D (5 bases). With 0 bases removed from V and 7 bases from J, the gap between germline ends came to 14 bases. The CDR3 is 14 residues long. Germline CDR1 SGDLS, CDR2 YYNGEE. This chain's CDR3 is CASSVVFQGGEQYF. CDR3 in DNA: TGTGCCAGCAGCGTAGTTTTCCAGGGTGGAGAGCAGTACTTC. The full variable domain, completed using reference TRBV9 and TRBJ2-7, is DSGVTQTPKHLITATGQRVTLRCSPRSGDLSVYWYQQSLDQGLQFLIQYYNGEERAKGNILERFSAQQFPDLHSELNLSSLELGDSALYFCASSVVFQGGEQYFGPGTRLTVT.

V gene TRBV9 combines with J gene TRBJ1-2; a weak D match, TRBD1 (6 bases). The germline V gene has CDR1 SGDLS and CDR2 YYNGEE. The CDR3 loop spans 14 amino acids. Trimming removed 0 bases at V and 4 bases at J, with 10 bases between. CDR3 residues: CASSVGTESYGYTF. DNA of the CDR3: TGTGCCAGCAGCGTAGGGACAGAATCCTATGGCTACACCTTC.

This chain connects TRBV7-2 to TRBJ1-5; 8 bases map to TRBD1. CDR3 length equals 15 residues. Germline V CDR1 and CDR2: SGHTA, FQGNSA. Unmatched junction bases numbered 9, after V lost 6 bases and J lost 5 bases. The CDR3 sequence is CASSYDRGDYQPQHF. The CDR3 DNA is TGTGCCAGCAGTTACGACAGGGGCGATTATCAGCCCCAGCATTTT.

V and J are TRBV29-1 and TRBJ1-2, with D possibly matching TRBD1 (5 bases). The CDR3 is 13 residues long. V lost 5 bases and J 3 bases, leaving 13 bases between the germline ends. Germline V CDR1 and CDR2: SQVTM, ANQGSEA. The CDR3 sequence: CSVWGGEDYGYTF. As DNA, the CDR3 is TGCAGCGTTTGGGGCGGGGAGGACTATGGCTACACCTTC.

In its sample, this clone was seen once. The chain uses TRBV27 and TRBJ2-2; possibly TRBD1 for D (5 bases). CDR1 and CDR2 from the germline V gene are MNHEY and SMNVEV (reference sequence). The CDR3 spans 15 residues. The V end was cut by 4 bases, the J end by 1 base, with 10 bases between. CDR3 coding DNA: TGTGCCAGCAGTTCACCGCAGGGGAACACCGGGGAGCTGTTTTTT. This sequence encodes CASSSPQGNTGELFF.

This clone showed up just a few times. The chain has TRBV25-1 and TRBJ2-7; perhaps TRBD1 as D (5 bases). In germline, CDR1 is MGHDK, CDR2 SYGVNS. The length of the CDR3 is 11 residues. Trimming took off 6 bases at V and 5 bases at J, with 8 bases between the two ends. DNA for the CDR3: TGTGCCAGCAGACAGGTCCACGAGCAGTACTTC. Protein product: CASRQVHEQYF.

The chain uses TRBV4-1 and TRBJ1-1; 7 nucleotides match TRBD1. The CDR3 is made up of 13 amino acids. The ends lost 3 bases at V and 7 bases at J; junction bases unmatched: 5. CDR1 is MGHRA and CDR2 is YSYEKL in the germline V gene. The CDR3, as DNA: TGCGCCAGCAGCCATTTGGGACAGTTTGAAGCTTTCTTT. Translating it yields CASSHLGQFEAFF.

This clone was seen a single time. The chain couples TRBV6-5 to TRBJ1-6; D unresolved. CDR1 MNHEY and CDR2 SVGAGI come from the germline V gene. The CDR3 loop spans 12 amino acids. V lost 6 bases, J lost 8 bases, and 8 bases lay in between. The CDR3 sequence: CASSQADSPLHF. The CDR3 DNA follows: TGTGCCAGCAGCCAGGCCGATTCACCCCTCCACTTT.

This clone has just one count. The chain links TRBV7-3 to TRBJ2-1, with TRBD2 matching over 11 bases. CDR1 SGHTA and CDR2 FQGTGA come from the germline V gene. There are 15 residues in the CDR3. With V trimmed by 5 bases and J by 6 bases, 6 bases remained unmatched. The CDR3 sequence is CASSQLGLAGNEQFF. The CDR3, as DNA: TGTGCCAGCAGCCAACTCGGACTAGCGGGCAATGAGCAGTTCTTC.

J is TRBJ2-5 and V is TRBV29-1; 7 nucleotides align to TRBD2. V shed 4 bases, J shed 5 bases, and the junction held 4 bases outside the gene matches. Germline CDR1 is SQVTM and CDR2 is ANQGSEA. There are 12 residues in the CDR3. CDR3 in DNA: TGCAGCGTTGGGGGGGGAGGGGAGACCCAGTACTTC. It encodes CSVGGGGETQYF. Full variable domain (rest looked up from reference TRBV29-1 and TRBJ2-5): SAVISQKPSRDICQRGTSLTIQCQVDSQVTMMFWYRQQPGQSLTLIATANQGSEATYESGFVIDKFPISRPNLTFSTLTVSNMSPEDSSIYLCSVGGGGETQYFGPGTRLLVL.

The chain links TRBV9 to TRBJ2-1; no definite D call. Germline CDR1 reads SGDLS; CDR2 reads YYNGEE. The CDR3 totals 13 residues. The V gene lost 0 bases and the J gene lost 8 bases, with 9 bases spanning the gap. The CDR3 loop is CASSVDSVDEQFF. The CDR3 DNA is TGTGCCAGCAGCGTAGATTCCGTCGATGAGCAGTTCTTC.